This is a list of T cell receptor beta chains from one sample in a study of blood T cell repertoires in COVID-19. The method was immunoSEQ multiplex PCR; TCRdb's version includes in-frame clones alone and lacks a portion of them. The sample carries a few hundred thousand clones, approximately 89% recorded once. The sample taken for sequencing was peripheral blood. The origin of the receptors is a woman aged 45 to 65 with acute or convalescent COVID-19. Both conserved end residues are part of each CDR3.

V: TRBV1
CDR3: CTSSQGRNGQETQYF

V: TRBV9
CDR3: CASSPGPPSYEQYF

V: TRBV28
CDR3: CASSWTSVHNEQFF

V: TRBV7-9
CDR3: CASSSSGGINSPLHF

V: TRBV29-1
CDR3: CSVAPRLNTGELFF

V: TRBV28
CDR3: CASSLFPASGTGELFF

V: TRBV29-1
CDR3: CSAEDSITDTQYF

V: TRBV9
CDR3: CASSVDQGPDEQFF

V: TRBV5-1
CDR3: CASSQGLRDYEQYF

V: TRBV4-3
CDR3: CASSNGQGYEQYF

V: TRBV2
CDR3: CASKAEPDTQYF

V: TRBV27
CDR3: CASSSRRDREFYGYTF

V: TRBV6-5
CDR3: CASSILRGEKLFF

V: TRBV5-1
CDR3: CASSSITGTGGSGYTF

V: TRBV27
CDR3: CASRPSGNEAFF